The next 5 T cell receptor beta chains were all read from a single sample in a study of human T cells and chemical hapten exposure (dated by TCRdb to the early 2020s). The time point label for this specimen denotes: patch test 1, 2 weeks after DPC sensitization. According to the study, the label for this sample's treatment or condition signals: therapeutic diphenylcyclopropenone sensitization with weekly scalp DPC. Libraries were constructed by RACE. Sequenced using a NextSeq 500. Clones were called with MiXCR by TCRdb after fastp trimmed the public reads at Q25, and only in-frame beta chains were retained. CDR3 protein sequences are deduplicated, and each keeps its most common genes and DNA. For this sample there are fewer than 400,000 distinct CDR3 sequences; around 7% appear just once. The ten most abundant clones make up about 8% of the sample. This specimen consisted of whole blood, obtained in connection with sensitization to the hapten diphenylcyclopropenone (DPC). The receptors here all came from a woman younger than 30 with alopecia areata. Some clones in this sample may be carry-over from other donors' samples.

This clonotype was seen a few times. The J gene is TRBJ1-5, the V gene TRBV19; no reliable D call. This CDR3 comprises 15 residues. Germline CDR1 and CDR2: LNHDA and SQIVND (reference sequence). The V and J ends lost 0 bases and 3 bases respectively, with 9 bases between them. Here the CDR3 reads CASSIDRSFNQPQHF. CDR3 sequence (DNA): TGTGCCAGTAGTATAGACAGAAGCTTCAATCAGCCCCAGCATTTT. Full variable domain (outside the CDR3, taken from reference TRBV19 and TRBJ1-5): DGGITQSPKYLFRKEGQNVTLSCEQNLNHDAMYWYRQDPGQGLRLIYYSQIVNDFQKGDIAEGYSVSREKKESFPLTVTSAQKNPTAFYLCASSIDRSFNQPQHFGDGTRLSIL.

There are many counts of this clonotype. The chain recombines TRBV24-1 with TRBJ2-4, with a weak D call TRBD1 (5 bases). The CDR3 contains 15 residues. V gave up 4 bases and J gave up 6 bases, with 15 bases separating them. Germline CDR1 KGHDR, CDR2 SFDVKD. Written as DNA, the CDR3 is TGTGCCACCAGTGACCCTAGGACACCTGGAAACATTCAGTACTTC. It encodes CATSDPRTPGNIQYF.

Only a few counts were recorded for this clonotype. J is TRBJ1-1 and V is TRBV2, with a weak D call TRBD1 (5 bases). This CDR3 spans 14 amino acids. In germline, CDR1 is SNHLY, CDR2 FYNNEI. V was clipped by 4 bases and J by 4 bases, with 13 bases between them. This chain's CDR3 is CASSVRAGSTEAFF. CDR3 DNA: TGTGCCAGCAGTGTCAGGGCGGGAAGCACTGAAGCTTTCTTT. The variable domain in full, completed from reference TRBV2 and TRBJ1-1, reads EPEVTQTPSHQVTQMGQEVILRCVPISNHLYFYWYRQILGQKVEFLVSFYNNEISEKSEIFDDQFSVERPDGSNFTLKIRSTKLEDSAMYFCASSVRAGSTEAFFGQGTRLTVV.

This clonotype came up many times. The chain has TRBV5-1 and TRBJ2-3; 13 bases are a match to TRBD2. V lost 4 bases, J lost 5 bases, and 7 bases stayed unmatched. Germline assignment: CDR1 SGHRS and CDR2 YFSETQ. CDR3 length: 16 residues. CDR3: CASSPSTSGGLDTQYF. The CDR3 coding sequence is TGCGCCAGCAGCCCATCGACTAGCGGGGGGCTAGATACGCAGTATTTT.

This clonotype was seen repeatedly, ten times or more. The gene calls are TRBV20-1 and TRBJ1-1; TRBD1 is a possible D gene (6 bases). Germline CDR1 and CDR2: DFQATT and SNEGSKA (reference sequence). The CDR3 sequence is 13 residues long. Between the trimmed V and J ends, which lost 0 bases and 3 bases, there was a span of 8 bases. The CDR3 DNA sequence: TGCAGTGCTAGAGAGGGGGCAGACACTGAAGCTTTCTTT. Translating gives CSAREGADTEAFF.